The subject of this entry is one TCR beta chain. The CDR3 runs to 13 residues. V was trimmed by 5 bases and J by 0 bases, leaving 6 bases between them. Germline CDR1 reads SGHDT; CDR2 reads YYEEEE. This sample is part of a study of T-cell reconstitution after alpha-beta-depleted transplantation in children. A library of TCRbeta sequences, prepared with unique molecular identifiers, was generated. TCRdb re-analysed the PCR reads in MiXCR, keeping a single row per CDR3 protein. The sample lists fewer than 150,000 distinct CDR3 sequences, roughly 9% occurring once. The receptor was isolated from a girl under two years old who had a stem cell transplant for combined immunodeficiency, so the T cells may come from the graft donor. This chain links TRBV5-6 with TRBJ1-3; D is undetermined. Source: PBMCs, mostly from graft donor cells, taken 180 days after TCRalphabeta/CD19-depleted stem cell transplant. CDR3 loop: CASSVISGNTIYF. The CDR3 nucleotides are TGTGCCAGCAGTGTTATCTCTGGAAACACCATATATTTT.